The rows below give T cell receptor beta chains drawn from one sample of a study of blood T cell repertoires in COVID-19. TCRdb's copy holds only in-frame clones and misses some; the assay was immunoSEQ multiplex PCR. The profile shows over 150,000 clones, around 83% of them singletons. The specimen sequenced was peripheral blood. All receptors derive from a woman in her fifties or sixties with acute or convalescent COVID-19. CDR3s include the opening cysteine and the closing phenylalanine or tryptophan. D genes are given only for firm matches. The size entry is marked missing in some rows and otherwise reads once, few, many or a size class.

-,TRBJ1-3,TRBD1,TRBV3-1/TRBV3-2,CASSQGTGARSGNTIYF,TGTGCCAGCAGCCAAGGGACAGGGGCCCGCTCTGGAAACACCATATATTTT
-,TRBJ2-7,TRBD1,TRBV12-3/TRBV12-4,CASRPGQEGEQYF,TGTGCCAGCAGGCCGGGACAGGAGGGTGAGCAGTACTTC
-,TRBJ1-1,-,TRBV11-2,CASSRQGNTEAFF,TGTGCCAGCAGCCGCCAGGGGAACACTGAAGCTTTCTTT
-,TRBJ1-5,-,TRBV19,CASSIDGQPPQHF,TGTGCCAGTAGTATAGATGGACAGCCGCCCCAGCATTTT
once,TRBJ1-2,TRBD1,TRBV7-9,CASSKDRGRVRVGYGYTF,TGTGCCAGCAGCAAAGACAGGGGTCGGGTTAGAGTGGGCTATGGCTACACCTTC
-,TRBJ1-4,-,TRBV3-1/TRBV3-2,CASSHTTGEGGKLFF,TGTGCCAGCAGCCATACGACCGGGGAAGGTGGAAAACTGTTTTTT
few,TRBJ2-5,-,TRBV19,CASSRRLQETQYF,TGTGCCAGTAGTCGGCGGCTCCAAGAGACCCAGTACTTC
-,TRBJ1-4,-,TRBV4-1,CASSQGRAGKLFF,TGCGCCAGCAGCCAAGGCAGGGCAGGGAAACTGTTTTTT
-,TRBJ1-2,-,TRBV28,CASSLSGYGYTF,TGTGCCAGCAGTTTATCGGGATATGGCTACACCTTC
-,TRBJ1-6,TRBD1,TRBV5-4,CASSLEGQRRNSPLHF,TGTGCCAGCAGCTTGGAGGGACAGAGACGGAATTCACCCCTCCACTTT
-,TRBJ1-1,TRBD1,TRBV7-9,CASSSTGGNTEAFF,TGTGCCAGCAGCTCGACAGGGGGGAACACTGAAGCTTTCTTT
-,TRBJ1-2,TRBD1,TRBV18,CASSPSGTGHGYTF,TGTGCCAGCTCACCGTCGGGGACAGGGCATGGCTACACCTTC
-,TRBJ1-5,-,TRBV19,CASNWLTGSQPQHF,TGTGCCAGTAATTGGTTGACAGGATCTCAGCCCCAGCATTTT
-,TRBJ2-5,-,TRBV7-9,CASSLVAATQETQYF,TGTGCCAGCAGCTTAGTTGCCGCTACCCAAGAGACCCAGTACTTC
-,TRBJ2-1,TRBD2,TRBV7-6,CASSSRTSGGGSEQFF,TGTGCCAGCAGCTCCCGGACTAGCGGGGGGGGGAGTGAGCAGTTCTTC